This T cell receptor beta chain was captured in a study of OX40 agonist ivuxolimab in advanced cancers. Study at large: Ivuxolimab, an antibody acting as an agonist of OX40 (CD134), was used to treat patients. Males comprised around four fifths of the group, whose mean age was around 62 years (range roughly 20 to 90). Overall study results and limits: Relative to CD4+ cells, CD8+ T cells on average had more expanded clones.

Details on this clone: What it binds is unknown.

V lost 2 bases and J 5 bases, leaving 15 bases between the germline ends. This CDR3 region has 15 residues. Germline assignment: CDR1 LNHNV and CDR2 YYDKDF (reference sequence). Clones were sequenced by immunoSEQ multiplex PCR, and TCRdb holds only the in-frame ones, with some missing. The table includes tens of thousands of clones, 70% to 90% detected once. The sequence was collected from an adult with an advanced solid tumor such as melanoma, head and neck, liver or kidney cancer. Sequenced material: CD4+ or CD8+ T cells sorted from blood, taken in a trial of the OX40 agonist ivuxolimab. The rearrangement uses TRBV15 and TRBJ1-1, with D tentatively TRBD1 (5 bases). The CDR3 region has the DNA TGTGCCACCAGCAGATCCCCTCACGCAGGGACTGAAGCTTTCTTT. Translated: CATSRSPHAGTEAFF.